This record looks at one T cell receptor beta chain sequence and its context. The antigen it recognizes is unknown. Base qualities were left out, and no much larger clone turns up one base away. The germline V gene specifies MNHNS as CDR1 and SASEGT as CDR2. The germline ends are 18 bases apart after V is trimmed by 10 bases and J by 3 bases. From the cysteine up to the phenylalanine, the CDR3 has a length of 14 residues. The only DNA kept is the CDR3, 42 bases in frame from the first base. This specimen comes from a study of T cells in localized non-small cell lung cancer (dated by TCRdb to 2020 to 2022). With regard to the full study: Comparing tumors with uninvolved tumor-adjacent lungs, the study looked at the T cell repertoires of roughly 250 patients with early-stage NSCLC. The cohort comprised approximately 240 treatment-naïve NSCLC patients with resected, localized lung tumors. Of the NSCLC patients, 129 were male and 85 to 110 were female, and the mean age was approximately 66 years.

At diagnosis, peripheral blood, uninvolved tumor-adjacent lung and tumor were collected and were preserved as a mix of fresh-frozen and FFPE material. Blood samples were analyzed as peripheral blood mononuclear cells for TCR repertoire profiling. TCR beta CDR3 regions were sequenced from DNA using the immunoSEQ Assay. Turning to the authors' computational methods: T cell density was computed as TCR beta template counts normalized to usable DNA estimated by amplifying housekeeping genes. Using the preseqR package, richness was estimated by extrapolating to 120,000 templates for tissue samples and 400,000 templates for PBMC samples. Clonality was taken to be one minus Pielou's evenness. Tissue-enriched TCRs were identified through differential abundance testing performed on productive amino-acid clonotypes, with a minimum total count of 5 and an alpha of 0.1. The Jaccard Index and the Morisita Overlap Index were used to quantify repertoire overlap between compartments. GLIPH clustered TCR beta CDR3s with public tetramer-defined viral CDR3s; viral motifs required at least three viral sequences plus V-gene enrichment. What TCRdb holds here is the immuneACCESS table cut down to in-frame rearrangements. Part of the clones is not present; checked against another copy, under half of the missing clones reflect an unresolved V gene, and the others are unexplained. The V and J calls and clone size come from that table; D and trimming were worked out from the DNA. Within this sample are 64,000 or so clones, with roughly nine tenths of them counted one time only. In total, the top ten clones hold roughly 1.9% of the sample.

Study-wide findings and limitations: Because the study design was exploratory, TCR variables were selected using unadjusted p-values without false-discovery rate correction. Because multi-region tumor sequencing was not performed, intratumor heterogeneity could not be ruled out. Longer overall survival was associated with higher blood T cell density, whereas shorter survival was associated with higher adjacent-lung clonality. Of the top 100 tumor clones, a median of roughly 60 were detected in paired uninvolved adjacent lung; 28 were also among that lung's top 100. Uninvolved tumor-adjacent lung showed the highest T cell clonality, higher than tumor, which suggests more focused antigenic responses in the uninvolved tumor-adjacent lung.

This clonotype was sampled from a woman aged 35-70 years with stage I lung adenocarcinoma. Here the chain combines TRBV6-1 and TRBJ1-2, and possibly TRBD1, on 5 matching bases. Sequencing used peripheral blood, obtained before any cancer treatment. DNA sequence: TGTGCCACCACAGCGCAGGAAGGGGACTATGGCTACACCTTC. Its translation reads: CATTAQEGDYGYTF.